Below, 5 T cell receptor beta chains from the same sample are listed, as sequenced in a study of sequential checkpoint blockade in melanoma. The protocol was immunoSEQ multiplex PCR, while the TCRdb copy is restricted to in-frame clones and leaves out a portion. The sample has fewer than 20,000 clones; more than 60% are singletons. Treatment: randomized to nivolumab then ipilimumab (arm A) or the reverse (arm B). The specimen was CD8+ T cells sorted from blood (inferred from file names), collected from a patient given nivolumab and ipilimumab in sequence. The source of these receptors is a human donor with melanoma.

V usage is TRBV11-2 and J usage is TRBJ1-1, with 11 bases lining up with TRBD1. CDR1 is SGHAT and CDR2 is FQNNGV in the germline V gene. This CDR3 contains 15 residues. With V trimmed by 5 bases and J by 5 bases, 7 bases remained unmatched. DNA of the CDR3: TGTGCCAGCAGCCCGGGGACAGGGGGTGAGACTGAAGCTTTCTTT. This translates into CASSPGTGGETEAFF.

The CDR3 DNA sequence: TGTGCCAGCAGCTCATCGACAGGAAACTATGGCTACACCTTC. This gives the protein CASSSSTGNYGYTF. V and J are TRBV11-2 and TRBJ1-2; tentatively, D is TRBD1 (6 bases). V gave up 4 bases and J gave up 2 bases, with 11 bases separating them. This CDR3 has 14 amino acids. In germline, CDR1 is SGHAT, CDR2 FQNNGV.

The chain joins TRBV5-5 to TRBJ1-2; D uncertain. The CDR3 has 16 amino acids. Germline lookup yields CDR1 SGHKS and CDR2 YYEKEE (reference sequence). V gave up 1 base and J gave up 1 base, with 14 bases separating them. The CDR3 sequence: CASSLNVLGSNYGYTF. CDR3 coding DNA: TGTGCCAGCAGCTTGAATGTTTTGGGGAGTAACTATGGCTACACCTTC.

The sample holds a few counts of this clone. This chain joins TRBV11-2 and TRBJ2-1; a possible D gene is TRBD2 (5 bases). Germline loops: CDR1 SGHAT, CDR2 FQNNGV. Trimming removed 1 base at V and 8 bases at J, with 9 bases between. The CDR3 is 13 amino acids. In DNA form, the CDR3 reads TGTGCCAGCAGCTTAGCCCCGGGGTATGAGCAGTTCTTC. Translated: CASSLAPGYEQFF.

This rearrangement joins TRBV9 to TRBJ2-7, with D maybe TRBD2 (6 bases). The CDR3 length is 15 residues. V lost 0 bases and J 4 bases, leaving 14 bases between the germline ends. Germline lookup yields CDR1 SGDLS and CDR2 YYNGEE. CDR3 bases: TGTGCCAGCAGCGTAGGGGCGGGTGGAGGGTACGAGCAGTACTTC. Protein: CASSVGAGGGYEQYF.